This TCR beta chain was found in a study of immune evolution from preneoplasia to lung adenocarcinoma. Study as a whole: HLA loss of heterozygosity: about 7% AIS, over 12% MIA, about 35% ADC, none AAH.

Two lung cancer pathologists independently confirmed each histologic diagnosis. Sequencing was performed with immunoSEQ multiplex PCR; in TCRdb, only in-frame clones are kept and a portion is missing. Of 6,000 to 8,500 clones listed, under 85% are singletons. The length of the CDR3 is 12 residues. Trimming pared 0 bases from V and 8 bases from J, leaving 5 bases between. In germline, CDR1 is MNHNY, CDR2 SVGAGI (reference sequence). Study results and caveats: Later-stage lesions seemingly showed higher T cell density and diversity than normal lung.

In the case of this clone: The antigen remains unidentified.

Material: FFPE minimally invasive lung adenocarcinoma tissue. The J gene is TRBJ2-1, the V gene TRBV6-6; D is undetermined. This receptor was obtained from an older person with lung adenocarcinoma. The CDR3 DNA follows: TGTGCCAGCAGTTACTCGTGGGATGAGCAGTTCTTC. Its protein is CASSYSWDEQFF.